This T cell receptor beta chain was sequenced in a study of cytomegalovirus exposure and HLA in healthy donors. The study, taken as a whole, reports: Three CMV-associated chains proved CMV antigen-specific in vitro. In a later analysis, TCR beta V- and J-gene trimming was associated with a missense DCLRE1C variant. It was approximately 150 TCR beta chains that were listed as cytomegalovirus-associated.

PCR used 60 Vbeta primers and 13 Jbeta primers. TCRdb's table, derived via immunoSEQ multiplex PCR, lists solely in-frame clones and lacks some. Of 130,000 or so clones in the sample, roughly 86% were seen once. Germline V lookup: CDR1 MNHNS, CDR2 SASEGT. The CDR3 runs 14 residues. Notes on this clone: Its antigen is still unknown.

V is TRBV6-1 and J is TRBJ2-5, with D possibly being TRBD1 (6 bases). The DNA end is a closer match to TRBJ2-7, so the J assignment may be wrong. The sample comprised PBMCs. The source of this sequence is a young man in good health and CMV-seropositive. The CDR3 loop is CASWGQGLSYEQYF. CDR3 DNA sequence: TGTGCCAGCTGGGGGCAGGGCCTCTCCTACGAGCAGTACTTC.